The 7 T cell receptor beta chains listed next were all sequenced from one sample in a study of sequential checkpoint blockade in melanoma. The data were produced by immunoSEQ multiplex PCR, yet TCRdb's version contains in-frame clones alone and is incomplete. Of roughly 13,000 clones in the sample, around 48% were seen once. As for treatment: randomized to nivolumab then ipilimumab (arm A) or the reverse (arm B). The sequencing here drew on CD8+ T cells sorted from blood (inferred from file names), taken from a patient given nivolumab and ipilimumab in sequence. Receptors were obtained from a human donor with melanoma.

The chain carries TRBV29-1 and TRBJ1-1, with TRBD1 as a possible D gene (6 bases). Trimming took off 3 bases at V and 3 bases at J, with 11 bases between the two ends. This CDR3 is 13 amino acids long. Germline V CDR1 and CDR2: SQVTM, ANQGSEA. For the CDR3, the DNA is TGCAGCGTTGACCCTGAGGGGGACACTGAAGCTTTCTTT. Its translation is CSVDPEGDTEAFF.

The CDR3 sequence is CASRVGGNEQYF. The CDR3 bases are TGTGCCAGCAGAGTCGGAGGCAACGAGCAGTACTTC. This chain links TRBV2 with TRBJ2-7, with D perhaps TRBD2 (5 bases). Trimming pared 6 bases from V and 5 bases from J, leaving 11 bases between. There are 12 residues in the CDR3. Germline V gene sequence: CDR1 SNHLY, CDR2 FYNNEI.

The chain uses TRBV19 and TRBJ1-1; no clear D. V dropped 5 bases and J dropped 0 bases, with 7 bases sitting between them. There are 13 residues in the CDR3. CDR1 and CDR2 from the germline V gene are LNHDA and SQIVND (reference sequence). The CDR3 DNA follows: TGTGCCAGTAGTGTAGGGCTGAACACTGAAGCTTTCTTT. Its translation is CASSVGLNTEAFF.

In DNA, the CDR3 is TGTGCCAGCAGCTTAGCACAGCGGGGGGCCTACGAGCAGTACTTC. This encodes CASSLAQRGAYEQYF. This chain links TRBV11-2 with TRBJ2-7, with 9 bases fitting TRBD2. The CDR3 contains 15 residues. V shed 1 base and J 2 bases; nucleotides not matched to a gene: 3. Germline CDR1 and CDR2: SGHAT and FQNNGV.

The gene calls are TRBV27 and TRBJ2-7; 8 positions agree with TRBD1. The V and J ends lost 7 bases and 1 base, in that order; junction bases with no gene match: 6. The germline gives CDR1 MNHEY, CDR2 SMNVEV (reference sequence). The CDR3 is 14 amino acids. CDR3 residues: CASTVGQGSYEQYF. CDR3 DNA: TGTGCCAGCACCGTAGGACAGGGATCCTACGAGCAGTACTTC.

The V and J genes are TRBV9 and TRBJ2-3, with D possibly matching TRBD2 (7 bases). The V gene lost 0 bases and the J gene lost 2 bases, with 13 bases spanning the gap. This CDR3 contains 16 residues. The germline V gene has CDR1 SGDLS and CDR2 YYNGEE. CDR3 nucleotides: TGTGCCAGCAGCGTAGGAGGTGCGGGGGCCACAGATACGCAGTATTTT. It codes for CASSVGGAGATDTQYF.

DNA of the CDR3: TGTGCCAGCAGCTTATACTACGAGCAGTACTTC. This sequence encodes CASSLYYEQYF. The chain has TRBV7-9 and TRBJ2-7; D gene uncertain. This CDR3 spans 11 amino acids. Germline V lookup: CDR1 SEHNR, CDR2 FQNEAQ (reference sequence). Trimming took 2 bases from V and 3 from J, leaving 2 bases between them.